This T cell receptor (beta chain) stems from a study of OX40 agonist ivuxolimab in advanced cancers. Study as a whole: Cancers in dose escalation were hepatocellular, melanoma, renal cell and head and neck. At 82.7% male, the cohort had a mean age of around 56 years, ranging from about 20 to 80. Study results and caveats: Relative to CD4+, CD8+ T cells held more expanded clones on average.

A remark on this clone: Its antigen remains unidentified.

Sequencing was performed with immunoSEQ multiplex PCR; in TCRdb, only in-frame clones are kept and a portion is missing. This table holds some 48,000 clones, approximately 85% found once. The receptor's source is an adult with an advanced solid tumor such as melanoma, head and neck, liver or kidney cancer. The sample consisted of CD4+ or CD8+ T cells sorted from blood, taken in a trial of the OX40 agonist ivuxolimab.

CDR3 sequence reads: CASSFTGGRNEQFF. In DNA form, the CDR3 reads TGTGCCAGCAGTTTTACAGGGGGACGCAATGAGCAGTTCTTC. J is TRBJ2-1 and V is TRBV27; 8 nucleotides match TRBD1. Losses at the gene ends were 3 bases for V and 6 bases for J; bases not matched to a gene: 4. CDR1 is MNHEY, CDR2 SMNVEV, per germline (reference sequence). The CDR3 runs 14 residues.